A single sample gave rise to the 27 T cell receptor beta chains below, sequenced in a study of cytomegalovirus exposure and HLA in healthy donors. Primers: 60 Vbeta forward and 13 Jbeta reverse. TCRdb's copy holds only in-frame clones and misses some; the assay was immunoSEQ multiplex PCR. The sample records roughly 150,000 clones, around 85% being singletons. Sequencing was done on a sample of PBMCs. These receptors all come from a male donor in good health and CMV-seronegative.

The J gene is TRBJ2-2, the V gene TRBV18; TRBD1 aligns across 7 bases. The CDR3 totals 17 residues. With 3 bases clipped from V and 0 bases from J, the junction kept 7 bases outside the gene matches. The germline V gene encodes CDR1 KGHSH and CDR2 LQKENI. Here the CDR3 DNA reads TGTGCCAGCTCACCCGCCCGCCAGGGGGCGAACACCGGGGAGCTGTTTTTT. Translated: CASSPARQGANTGELFF.

The chain combines TRBV9 with TRBJ1-1; TRBD1 aligns across 9 bases. From germline, CDR1 is SGDLS and CDR2 YYNGEE. This CDR3 has 12 residues. V trimming: 2 bases; J trimming: 8 bases; junction bases outside the gene matches: 1. The CDR3 reads CASSVGTGEAFF. The CDR3 coding sequence is TGTGCCAGCAGCGTGGGGACAGGGGAAGCTTTCTTT.

The CDR3 loop reads CASSPGQYYGYTF. DNA of the CDR3: TGTGCCAGCAGCCCCGGACAGTACTATGGCTACACCTTC. The chain recombines TRBV7-8 with TRBJ1-2, with a tentative D call TRBD1 (6 bases). The CDR3 runs to 13 residues. Germline V gene sequence: CDR1 SGHVS, CDR2 FQNEAQ. Trimming shortened V by 5 bases and J by 3 bases, and 10 bases separated the two germline ends.

This chain joins TRBV5-4 and TRBJ1-2; 9 bases align to TRBD1. Germline loops: CDR1 SGHNT, CDR2 YYREEE (reference sequence). The CDR3 has 15 residues. Unmatched junction bases numbered 5, after V lost 1 base and J lost 4 bases. The CDR3 DNA reads as TGTGCCAGCAGCTTGCCGGGACAGGGTCTCTATGGCTACACCTTC. Translating gives CASSLPGQGLYGYTF. Full variable domain (outside the CDR3, taken from reference TRBV5-4 and TRBJ1-2): ETGVTQSPTHLIKTRGQQVTLRCSSQSGHNTVSWYQQALGQGPQFIFQYYREEENGRGNFPPRFSGLQFPNYSSELNVNALELDDSALYLCASSLPGQGLYGYTFGSGTRLTVV.

The chain has TRBV5-1 and TRBJ1-2; 7 bases agree with TRBD1. The germline V gene encodes CDR1 SGHRS and CDR2 YFSETQ. Trimming removed 9 bases from V and 4 bases from J; junction bases left unmatched: 6. The CDR3 extends over 12 amino acids. The CDR3: CAIPGQSYGYTF. The CDR3 DNA sequence: TGCGCCATACCGGGACAGAGCTATGGCTACACCTTC.

The gene calls are TRBV6-6 and TRBJ2-6, with D unresolved. The germline CDR1 and CDR2 sequences are MNHNY and SVGAGI (reference sequence). V was cut by 4 bases and J by 2 bases, with 9 bases left in between. This CDR3 has 15 residues. CDR3 coding DNA: TGTGCCAGCAGTTTGTCCGAGACTGGGGCCAACGTCCTGACTTTC. This codes for CASSLSETGANVLTF.

V and J are TRBV5-6 and TRBJ2-5; 12 bases are shared with TRBD2. V lost 1 base, J lost 2 bases, and 0 bases stayed unmatched. The CDR3 length is 15 residues. The germline V gene encodes CDR1 SGHDT and CDR2 YYEEEE. The DNA for the CDR3 is TGTGCCAGCAGCTTGACTAGCGGGGGGCAAGAGACCCAGTACTTC. The encoded protein is CASSLTSGGQETQYF.

J is TRBJ2-3 and V is TRBV5-1, with 8 bases lining up with TRBD1. From germline, CDR1 is SGHRS and CDR2 YFSETQ. The CDR3 loop spans 15 amino acids. Germline trimming cut 1 base from V and 3 bases from J; bases unmatched to any gene: 4. The CDR3 sequence is CASSLWGQDTDTQYF. The CDR3 DNA reads as TGCGCCAGCAGCTTGTGGGGACAGGATACAGATACGCAGTATTTT. Variable domain in full (rest from reference TRBV5-1 and TRBJ2-3): KAGVTQTPRYLIKTRGQQVTLSCSPISGHRSVSWYQQTPGQGLQFLFEYFSETQRNKGNFPGRFSGRQFSNSRSEMNVSTLELGDSALYLCASSLWGQDTDTQYFGPGTRLTVL.

As DNA, the CDR3 is TGTGCCAGCAGTGAGAATCTCCCGGGGGGGGGTGGAAACACCATATATTTT. Residues: CASSENLPGGGGNTIYF. This chain links TRBV2 with TRBJ1-3; maybe TRBD1 (5 bases). The CDR3 loop spans 17 amino acids. The germline CDR1 and CDR2 sequences are SNHLY and FYNNEI. The V and J ends lost 3 bases and 3 bases respectively, with 18 bases between them.

The rearrangement links TRBV4-1 to TRBJ2-2; TRBD2 agrees at 12 bases. Trimming at V came to 3 bases and at J to 2 bases, leaving 4 bases not matched to a gene. The length of the CDR3 is 17 residues. Germline V gives CDR1 MGHRA, CDR2 YSYEKL. CDR3 protein: CASSHRLAGANTGELFF. In DNA, the CDR3 is TGCGCCAGCAGCCATAGACTAGCGGGGGCAAACACCGGGGAGCTGTTTTTT.

This clone has a single count. The chain uses TRBV11-2 and TRBJ1-6; a possible D gene is TRBD1 (6 bases). V lost 10 bases and J 9 bases, leaving 16 bases between the germline ends. The CDR3 extends over 13 amino acids. CDR1 and CDR2 from the germline V gene are SGHAT and FQNNGV. In nucleotides, the CDR3 is TGTGCCAACCCACAGGGAGAATTTTCACCCCTCCACTTT. This gives the protein CANPQGEFSPLHF.

This chain links TRBV2 with TRBJ2-6; possible D gene TRBD2, 7 bases. There are 15 residues in the CDR3. V was trimmed by 7 bases and J by 2 bases, leaving 12 bases between them. Germline lookup yields CDR1 SNHLY and CDR2 FYNNEI. In DNA form, the CDR3 reads TGTGCCAGCATTCGGGGGGCGGCTGGGGCCAACGTCCTGACTTTC. Amino acid sequence: CASIRGAAGANVLTF.

This chain joins TRBV2 and TRBJ2-5; TRBD2 matches at 9 bases. V dropped 6 bases and J dropped 2; count of bases not matched to a gene: 1. Germline lookup yields CDR1 SNHLY and CDR2 FYNNEI. The length of the CDR3 is 13 residues. The CDR3 protein is CASRRGGQETQYF. CDR3 nucleotides: TGTGCCAGCAGGCGGGGGGGACAAGAGACCCAGTACTTC.

This chain links TRBV29-1 with TRBJ1-2; perhaps TRBD1 as D (5 bases). V lost 2 bases, J lost 8 bases, and 15 bases lay in between. This CDR3 comprises 13 residues. Per the germline V gene, CDR1 is SQVTM and CDR2 is ANQGSEA. The CDR3 loop is CSVELSLGVGYTF. The DNA for the CDR3 is TGCAGCGTTGAATTGAGCTTAGGGGTCGGCTACACCTTC.

In this sample, this clone turned up once. The V gene is TRBV5-5, the J gene TRBJ2-7; tentative D call: TRBD1 (6 bases). CDR3 length: 13 amino acids. V was pared by 6 bases and J by 2 bases, with 12 bases between. The germline V gene encodes CDR1 SGHKS and CDR2 YYEKEE (reference sequence). This CDR3 reads CASTRSGAYEQYF. CDR3 bases: TGTGCCAGCACCCGATCAGGGGCCTACGAGCAGTACTTC. Full variable domain (remainder filled in from reference TRBV5-5 and TRBJ2-7): DAGVTQSPTHLIKTRGQQVTLRCSPISGHKSVSWYQQVLGQGPQFIFQYYEKEERGRGNFPDRFSARQFPNYSSELNVNALLLGDSALYLCASTRSGAYEQYFGPGTRLTVT.

This rearrangement joins TRBV7-9 to TRBJ2-5; 8 nucleotides match TRBD2. The J segment lost 4 bases and the V segment lost 7 bases, leaving 20 bases of the junction unmatched. CDR1 is SEHNR and CDR2 is FQNEAQ in the germline V gene (reference sequence). The CDR3 has 18 amino acids. The chain's CDR3 is CASIPTYTPRGGRETQYF. The CDR3 DNA follows: TGTGCCAGCATCCCGACCTACACTCCCCGGGGGGGGCGAGAGACCCAGTACTTC.

This chain connects TRBV13 to TRBJ1-1; a weak D match, TRBD1 (5 bases). There are 14 residues in the CDR3. Trimming removed 1 base at V and 5 bases at J, with 11 bases between. CDR1 PRHDT and CDR2 FYEKMQ come from the germline V gene (reference sequence). DNA of the CDR3: TGTGCCAGCAGCTTAGAAAGGAGGGGTACTGAAGCTTTCTTT. This encodes CASSLERRGTEAFF. Supplemented by reference TRBV13 and TRBJ1-1, the full variable domain reads AAGVIQSPRHLIKEKRETATLKCYPIPRHDTVYWYQQGPGQDPQFLISFYEKMQSDKGSIPDRFSAQQFSDYHSELNMSSLELGDSALYFCASSLERRGTEAFFGQGTRLTVV.

Here the CDR3 DNA reads TGTGCCAGCAGAACAGAAGCACACGGCTACACCTTC. This translates into CASRTEAHGYTF. The rearrangement links TRBV5-6 to TRBJ1-2; D gene unclear. The CDR3 sequence is 12 residues long. Per the germline V gene, CDR1 is SGHDT and CDR2 is YYEEEE. Trimming removed 5 bases from V and 8 bases from J, with 13 bases in between.

This sequence joins TRBV15 and TRBJ1-4; D is unclear. Germline assignment: CDR1 LNHNV and CDR2 YYDKDF (reference sequence). The CDR3 extends over 15 amino acids. The V end lost 0 bases, the J end lost 8 bases, and 13 bases lay between the germline ends. The CDR3 nucleotides read TGTGCCACCAGCAGAGATTCTGGGCTTGGGGAAAAACTGTTTTTT. Its protein is CATSRDSGLGEKLFF. The complete variable domain, with remaining parts taken from reference TRBV15 and TRBJ1-4, reads DAMVIQNPRYQVTQFGKPVTLSCSQTLNHNVMYWYQQKSSQAPKLLFHYYDKDFNNEADTPDNFQSRRPNTSFCFLDIRSPGLGDTAMYLCATSRDSGLGEKLFFGSGTQLSVL.

The rearrangement joins TRBV6-6 to TRBJ1-1, with TRBD1 identical over 8 bases. Per germline, CDR1 MNHNY and CDR2 SVGAGI (reference sequence). CDR3 size: 14 residues. J lost 1 base, V lost 6 bases, and 4 bases had no gene match. The CDR3 spells CASRTGAQNTEAFF. CDR3 coding DNA: TGTGCCAGCAGGACAGGGGCCCAGAACACTGAAGCTTTCTTT.

The rearrangement links TRBV11-2 to TRBJ2-7; D call uncertain. Germline values: CDR1 SGHAT, CDR2 FQNNGV. The V end lost 2 bases, the J end lost 2 bases, and 13 bases lay between the germline ends. The CDR3 spans 15 residues. The CDR3 protein is CASSLLVSAAYEQYF. CDR3 in DNA: TGTGCCAGCAGCTTATTAGTTAGTGCGGCCTACGAGCAGTACTTC.

This chain connects TRBV7-2 to TRBJ1-5; D remains ambiguous. The CDR3 has 15 amino acids. V was trimmed by 1 base and J by 4 bases, leaving 11 bases between them. Germline CDR1 SGHTA, CDR2 FQGNSA. As DNA, the CDR3 is TGTGCCAGCAGCTTAGTGGGAGGGATTAATCAGCCCCAGCATTTT. Amino acids: CASSLVGGINQPQHF. Based on the CDR3 plus reference TRBV7-2 and TRBJ1-5, the full variable domain is GAGVSQSPSNKVTEKGKDVELRCDPISGHTALYWYRQSLGQGLEFLIYFQGNSAPDKSGLPSDRFSAERTGGSVSTLTIQRTQQEDSAVYLCASSLVGGINQPQHFGDGTRLSIL.

The chain uses TRBV11-3 and TRBJ2-3; D remains unclear. CDR3 length: 14 amino acids. V lost 4 bases to trimming and J lost 1 base, with 9 bases between them. Germline V lookup: CDR1 SGHNT, CDR2 YENEEA. CDR3 region: CASSSSPGTDTQYF. Written as DNA, the CDR3 is TGTGCCAGCAGCTCCTCGCCGGGCACAGATACGCAGTATTTT.

The V gene is TRBV18, the J gene TRBJ1-3; D not certain. V was cut by 3 bases and J by 4 bases, with 10 bases left in between. Germline CDR1 KGHSH, CDR2 LQKENI. This CDR3 has 14 residues. CDR3: CASSPRGIGNTIYF. For the CDR3, the DNA is TGTGCCAGCTCACCCCGAGGAATCGGAAACACCATATATTTT. The whole variable domain, remainder taken from reference TRBV18 and TRBJ1-3, is NAGVMQNPRHLVRRRGQEARLRCSPMKGHSHVYWYRQLPEEGLKFMVYLQKENIIDESGMPKERFSAEFPKEGPSILRIQQVVRGDSAAYFCASSPRGIGNTIYFGEGSWLTVV.

As for this clone: This same CDR3 is encoded by further DNA sequences in the sample. V is TRBV9 and J is TRBJ2-5; D might be TRBD1 (6 bases). The CDR3 loop spans 12 amino acids. Germline assignment: CDR1 SGDLS and CDR2 YYNGEE. Trimming removed 0 bases from V and 9 bases from J, with 9 bases in between. The CDR3 loop is CASSVAGQPQYF. The CDR3 region has the DNA TGTGCCAGCAGCGTAGCTGGACAGCCCCAGTACTTC.

The chain joins TRBV10-3 to TRBJ1-2, with 9 nucleotides matching TRBD1. The CDR3 length is 14 residues. CDR1 is ENHRY, CDR2 SYGVKD, per germline. J gave up 8 bases and V 7 bases, and 11 bases lay outside the gene matches. CDR3 amino acids: CAITSYRDREGYTF. DNA for the CDR3: TGTGCCATCACTTCGTACCGGGACAGGGAGGGCTACACCTTC.

This clone was picked up one time. CDR3 sequence (DNA): TGTGCCAGCAGCCTAACCGGGACAGGGAGAACCGGGGAGCTGTTTTTT. Encoded protein: CASSLTGTGRTGELFF. This chain links TRBV11-2 with TRBJ2-2, with TRBD1 matching over 9 bases. The CDR3 has 16 amino acids. J gave up 5 bases and V 5 bases, and 9 bases lay outside the gene matches. CDR1 is SGHAT, CDR2 FQNNGV, per germline.